One sample yielded the 29 T cell receptor beta chains listed below, sequenced in a study of PD-L1 blockade in urothelial cancer. The protocol was immunoSEQ multiplex PCR, while the TCRdb copy is restricted to in-frame clones and leaves out a portion. The profile covers about 29,000 clones, with about 88% appearing a single time and around 1.9% taken by the ten largest. The sequences come from PBMCs, collected around atezolizumab (anti-PD-L1) treatment. The receptors originated from a man between 50 and 59 years old with urothelial cancer.

This rearrangement joins TRBV10-3 to TRBJ2-1; D is perhaps TRBD2 (6 bases). The CDR3 runs to 13 residues. V was clipped by 7 bases and J by 7 bases, with 14 bases between them. Looked up from germline, CDR1 is ENHRY and CDR2 is SYGVKD. The CDR3 loop reads CAIKGGTWNEQFF. The CDR3 nucleotides read TGTGCCATCAAGGGCGGGACGTGGAATGAGCAGTTCTTC.

This chain joins TRBV18 and TRBJ1-2; tentative D call: TRBD1 (6 bases). The CDR3 totals 15 residues. With 3 bases removed from V and 1 base from J, the gap between germline ends came to 12 bases. Germline CDR1 KGHSH, CDR2 LQKENI. The CDR3 DNA is TGTGCCAGCTCACCTGCGGACAGATTTAACTATGGCTACACCTTC. It is translated as CASSPADRFNYGYTF.

The V call is TRBV9, the J call TRBJ2-5; 11 bases agree with TRBD1. The CDR3 loop spans 17 amino acids. V trimming: 3 bases; J trimming: 6 bases; junction bases outside the gene matches: 13. Germline V gives CDR1 SGDLS, CDR2 YYNGEE. The CDR3: CASSARDRGSALQTQYF. In nucleotides, the CDR3 is TGTGCCAGCAGCGCCCGGGACAGGGGGTCGGCTCTCCAGACCCAGTACTTC.

The chain employs TRBV9 and TRBJ2-3; 11 bases line up with TRBD2. Germline CDR1 is SGDLS and CDR2 is YYNGEE. The CDR3 covers 22 residues. V gave up 0 bases and J gave up 0 bases; unmatched junction bases: 18. The CDR3 sequence: CASSVATKHLSGGEGSTDTQYF. CDR3 DNA sequence: TGTGCCAGCAGCGTAGCTACGAAGCATCTTAGCGGGGGGGAAGGGAGCACAGATACGCAGTATTTT.

V and J are TRBV9 and TRBJ2-5; a weak D match, TRBD1 (6 bases). V was cut by 4 bases and J by 0 bases, with 16 bases left in between. This CDR3 has 16 amino acids. Germline-derived CDR1 and CDR2 are SGDLS and YYNGEE. CDR3 bases: TGTGCCAGCAGCCACCCGAGGGGGACCAACCAAGAGACCCAGTACTTC. It is translated as CASSHPRGTNQETQYF.

This clone was seen a few times. A read error may account for a junction end that differs from germline. CDR3 region: CASSPPLLF. As DNA, the CDR3 is TGTGCCAGCAGCCCTCCTTTACTCTTC. The chain has TRBV7-8 and TRBJ2-7; no definite D call. Germline CDR1 SGHVS, CDR2 FQNEAQ. There are 9 residues in the CDR3.

V usage is TRBV5-1 and J usage is TRBJ2-5; 9 bases line up with TRBD2. Losses at the gene ends were 0 bases for V and 5 bases for J; bases not matched to a gene: 8. This CDR3 spans 16 amino acids. Germline V gives CDR1 SGHRS, CDR2 YFSETQ. The CDR3 is CASSLVAGVNLETQYF. CDR3 nucleotides: TGCGCCAGCAGCTTGGTAGCGGGAGTGAATCTCGAGACCCAGTACTTC.

The gene calls are TRBV2 and TRBJ2-6; no firm D call. The length of the CDR3 is 14 residues. Germline CDR1 and CDR2: SNHLY and FYNNEI. The V gene lost 6 bases and the J gene lost 0 bases, with 6 bases spanning the gap. The CDR3, as DNA: TGTGCCAGCAGCATTGTCTCTGGGGCCAACGTCCTGACTTTC. This translates into CASSIVSGANVLTF.

This clone was detected a few times. V and J are TRBV5-6 and TRBJ2-3, with D possibly TRBD2 on 6 matching bases. This CDR3 has 15 residues. With 3 bases removed from V and 4 bases from J, the gap between germline ends came to 15 bases. Germline loops: CDR1 SGHDT, CDR2 YYEEEE. CDR3 nucleotides: TGTGCCAGCAGCTCCGACTCCCCGGGGGCAGATACGCAGTATTTT. Translated: CASSSDSPGADTQYF.

The chain recombines TRBV7-9 with TRBJ1-3; D not resolved. CDR1 is SEHNR and CDR2 is FQNEAQ in the germline V gene (reference sequence). The V end was cut by 4 bases, the J end by 1 base, with 11 bases between. The CDR3 contains 15 residues. CDR3 in DNA: TGTGCCAGCAGCTCCAGTCGCGGTTCTGGAAACACCATATATTTT. Amino acid sequence: CASSSSRGSGNTIYF.

The CDR3 sequence: CASSFLQGTGDEQFF. In DNA, the CDR3 is TGCGCCAGCAGCTTCCTACAGGGTACTGGCGATGAGCAGTTCTTC. The V gene is TRBV5-1, the J gene TRBJ2-1, with a tentative D call TRBD1 (6 bases). The V end was cut by 2 bases, the J end by 8 bases, with 17 bases between. The V gene's germline CDR1 is SGHRS and CDR2 YFSETQ. This CDR3 comprises 15 residues.

In this sample, this clone turned up a few times. The chain has TRBV6-1 and TRBJ1-1; D is ambiguous. The CDR3 totals 13 residues. Trimming left V 5 bases short and J 4 bases short, with 11 bases between. Germline V gene lookup returns CDR1 MNHNS and CDR2 SASEGT. This chain's CDR3 is CASSQRGSTEAFF. DNA for the CDR3: TGTGCCAGCAGTCAACGGGGAAGCACTGAAGCTTTCTTT.

The chain joins TRBV29-1 to TRBJ1-1; no definite D call. The CDR3 contains 16 residues. Germline V gives CDR1 SQVTM, CDR2 ANQGSEA. Trimming removed 4 bases from V and 0 bases from J, with 18 bases in between. The CDR3 here is CSVVSSQLLLNTEAFF. The CDR3 region has the DNA TGCAGCGTTGTATCGTCACAGCTACTTTTGAACACTGAAGCTTTCTTT.

V is TRBV25-1 and J is TRBJ2-2, with D perhaps TRBD2 (7 bases). This CDR3 has 13 residues. V was shortened by 7 bases and J by 6 bases, with 12 bases between the two germline ends. Germline CDR1 is MGHDK and CDR2 is SYGVNS. Here the CDR3 reads CASKQGGAGELFF. The CDR3 DNA reads as TGTGCCAGCAAACAAGGGGGGGCCGGGGAGCTGTTTTTT. The full variable domain, with the rest looked up from reference TRBV25-1 and TRBJ2-2, is EADIYQTPRYLVIGTGKKITLECSQTMGHDKMYWYQQDPGMELHLIHYSYGVNSTEKGDLSSESTVSRIRTEHFPLTLESARPSHTSQYLCASKQGGAGELFFGEGSRLTVL.

This chain joins TRBV5-1 and TRBJ2-3; D not resolved. Germline lookup yields CDR1 SGHRS and CDR2 YFSETQ. The CDR3 is 14 amino acids. The V gene lost 0 bases and the J gene lost 0 bases, with 5 bases spanning the gap. CDR3 nucleotide sequence: TGCGCCAGCAGCTTGGATAGAAGCACAGATACGCAGTATTTT. Amino acid sequence: CASSLDRSTDTQYF.

The gene calls are TRBV10-3 and TRBJ1-4; the match to TRBD1 covers 10 bases. The length of the CDR3 is 15 residues. Germline values: CDR1 ENHRY, CDR2 SYGVKD. V dropped 10 bases and J dropped 4; count of bases not matched to a gene: 9. The CDR3 bases are TGTGCCACCCGTGGGGGACAGGGGATTAATGAAAAACTGTTTTTT. This gives the protein CATRGGQGINEKLFF.

This rearrangement joins TRBV20-1 to TRBJ2-5; possible D gene TRBD1, 6 bases. The CDR3 loop spans 11 amino acids. CDR1 and CDR2 from the germline V gene are DFQATT and SNEGSKA (reference sequence). Trimming shortened V by 5 bases and J by 4 bases, and 8 bases separated the two germline ends. The CDR3 sequence is CSAPTGETQYF. CDR3 in DNA: TGCAGTGCTCCGACAGGAGAGACCCAGTACTTC.

This chain connects TRBV10-3 to TRBJ2-2; D gene ambiguous. Germline loops: CDR1 ENHRY, CDR2 SYGVKD. The CDR3 is 14 residues long. Trimming removed 10 bases at V and 1 base at J, with 13 bases between. The CDR3 nucleotides are TGTGCCACCTCATCCCCGGGGAACACCGGGGAGCTGTTTTTT. This gives the protein CATSSPGNTGELFF.

The chain uses TRBV28 and TRBJ2-7, with TRBD1 matching 8 bases. Per germline, CDR1 MDHEN and CDR2 SYDVKM. CDR3 size: 14 residues. V lost 7 bases to trimming and J lost 4 bases; unmatched junction nucleotides: 9. CDR3 amino acids: CASTIPGGAYEQYF. Here the CDR3 DNA reads TGTGCCAGCACGATTCCAGGGGGCGCTTACGAGCAGTACTTC.

The chain joins TRBV6-5 to TRBJ2-1, with D tentatively TRBD2 (5 bases). Germline CDR1 and CDR2: MNHEY and SVGAGI. Trimming removed 5 bases from V and 6 bases from J, with 17 bases in between. This CDR3 spans 15 amino acids. The DNA for the CDR3 is TGTGCCAGCAGTCTCCTAATACGACTACCCAATGAGCAGTTCTTC. Translating gives CASSLLIRLPNEQFF.

The chain uses TRBV19 and TRBJ1-5; perhaps TRBD1 as D (6 bases). Per the germline V gene, CDR1 is LNHDA and CDR2 is SQIVND (reference sequence). Trimming took off 5 bases at V and 6 bases at J, with 14 bases between the two ends. The CDR3 extends over 14 amino acids. CDR3 coding DNA: TGTGCCAGTAGTGGCTCGACAGGAGGTCAGCCCCAGCATTTT. It specifies CASSGSTGGQPQHF.

CDR3 protein: CASSQPTSGTNEQFF. In nucleotides, the CDR3 is TGCGCCAGCAGCCAACCGACTAGCGGGACCAATGAGCAGTTCTTC. The chain couples TRBV4-1 to TRBJ2-1; the match to TRBD2 covers 11 bases. Trimming at V came to 2 bases and at J to 6 bases, leaving 3 bases not matched to a gene. The V gene's germline CDR1 is MGHRA and CDR2 YSYEKL. The CDR3 spans 15 residues.

CDR3 nucleotides: TGTGCCAGCAGCGTTAACTTGGGCACAAACATGAACACTGAAGCTTTCTTT. It yields the protein CASSVNLGTNMNTEAFF. This rearrangement joins TRBV5-6 to TRBJ1-1, with D unclear. Trimming stripped 4 bases from V and 0 bases from J, with 19 bases between. The CDR3 runs to 17 residues. Germline V gives CDR1 SGHDT, CDR2 YYEEEE.

The V gene is TRBV27, the J gene TRBJ2-7, with 8 bases that match TRBD1. The CDR3 extends over 13 amino acids. Germline loops: CDR1 MNHEY, CDR2 SMNVEV (reference sequence). Trimming at V came to 6 bases and at J to 4 bases, leaving 5 bases not matched to a gene. The CDR3 nucleotides read TGTGCCAGCAGACGGACAGGGACGTACGAGCAGTACTTC. Translated: CASRRTGTYEQYF.

This chain connects TRBV25-1 to TRBJ2-1; 7 bases are a match to TRBD2. Per germline, CDR1 MGHDK and CDR2 SYGVNS. The CDR3 consists of 14 residues. V was pared by 6 bases and J by 5 bases, with 7 bases of the junction left unmatched. This CDR3 is CASSHREAHNEQFF. Here the CDR3 DNA reads TGTGCCAGCAGCCACCGGGAGGCCCACAATGAGCAGTTCTTC.

This clone has a handful of counts. This rearrangement joins TRBV6-1 to TRBJ1-6; 7 bases match TRBD1. V shed 6 bases and J 10 bases; nucleotides not matched to a gene: 9. Germline CDR1 reads MNHNS; CDR2 reads SASEGT. The CDR3 extends over 14 amino acids. CDR3 DNA sequence: TGTGCCAGCAGCCAGACAGGGACGAAATCACCCCTCCACTTT. Its protein is CASSQTGTKSPLHF.

V gene TRBV5-1 combines with J gene TRBJ2-1, with 8 bases that match TRBD2. Trimming at V came to 2 bases and at J to 0 bases, leaving 4 bases not matched to a gene. Germline V CDR1 and CDR2: SGHRS, YFSETQ. The CDR3 spans 16 residues. CDR3 sequence: CASSFIAGTSYNEQFF. The DNA of the CDR3 is TGCGCCAGCAGCTTCATAGCGGGGACCTCCTACAATGAGCAGTTCTTC.

This clone was recorded once. Different DNA sequences within this sample yield the same CDR3. The rearrangement joins TRBV30 to TRBJ1-2; D gene unclear. Germline assignment: CDR1 GTSNPN and CDR2 SVGIG (reference sequence). The CDR3 has 13 amino acids. Trimming removed 0 bases at V and 0 bases at J, with 5 bases between. CDR3 protein: CAWSVEANYGYTF. DNA for the CDR3: TGTGCCTGGAGTGTAGAGGCTAACTATGGCTACACCTTC.

The J gene is TRBJ2-2, the V gene TRBV6-5, with D possibly matching TRBD2 (5 bases). V was shortened by 5 bases and J by 7 bases, with 14 bases between the two germline ends. From germline, CDR1 is MNHEY and CDR2 SVGAGI. CDR3 size: 14 residues. CDR3 protein: CASSKEVLGGELFF. DNA of the CDR3: TGTGCCAGCAGTAAGGAGGTTTTGGGCGGGGAGCTGTTTTTT.